Here is one T cell receptor (beta chain) with its context. Its antigen is unidentified. This entry belongs to a study of cytomegalovirus exposure and HLA in healthy donors. J gave up 5 bases and V 7 bases, and 9 bases lay outside the gene matches. The CDR3 has 15 amino acids. The germline gives CDR1 MDHEN, CDR2 SYDVKM. Whole-study findings and limits: By a later analysis, the bulk of CMV-associated TCR beta chains appeared HLA-restricted. Association of 15,000 to 20,000 TCR beta sequences with HLA alleles was found at 0.05 false discovery rate in a later analysis. Fewer N-insertions than the roughly 700-donor mean were reportedly shown by an Asian-associated ancestry cluster in a later analysis.

60 Vbeta and 13 Jbeta primers were used in PCR. Data came from immunoSEQ multiplex PCR; TCRdb stores just in-frame clones and leaves some out. The sample lists roughly 140,000 clones; around 80% were seen once. The clonotype originates from a man aged 25-40 years in good health and CMV-seronegative. The sequencing sample was made of PBMCs. The rearrangement uses TRBV28 and TRBJ2-7; 12 bases match TRBD2. The CDR3 sequence is CASKPSGRGVNEQYF. CDR3 nucleotide sequence: TGTGCCAGCAAACCTAGCGGGAGGGGTGTGAACGAGCAGTACTTC.